This T cell receptor beta chain was captured by sequencing in a study of PD-1 blockade in classical Hodgkin lymphoma. Study results and caveats: Why repertoires differed is undefined; disease activity or prior therapy possibly contributed. The study found complete responders had baseline diversity similar to newly diagnosed patients.

Time point described: cycle 4 day 1 (C4D1), after less than 7 weeks of nivolumab. Every one of the patients relapsed after autologous stem cell transplantation (brentuximab vedotin exposure was variable). Purified CD4+ T cells were obtained from thawed PBMCs through magnetic negative selection. As concerns this clone: Its antigen is not known.

CDR1 and CDR2 from the germline V gene are SGHAT and FQNNGV. V lost 1 base, J lost 0 bases, and 13 bases lay in between. The CDR3 extends over 16 amino acids. TCRdb keeps only in-frame clones here, not all; method: immunoSEQ multiplex PCR. This sample has about 15,000 clones, with 65% to 85% found just once. The clonotype was recovered from a human donor with classical Hodgkin lymphoma. Sequencing was performed on CD4+ T cells from blood, taken before the fourth cycle of nivolumab. The rearrangement uses TRBV11-2 and TRBJ2-7; D is unresolved. CDR3 in amino acids: CASSLGIAVSSYEQYF. The CDR3 DNA is TGTGCCAGCAGCTTAGGAATAGCTGTGAGCTCCTACGAGCAGTACTTC.